These T cell receptor beta chains were read from a single sample in a study of Graves' ophthalmopathy and Graves' hyperthyroidism. TCRdb analysed the multiplex PCR reads with MiXCR anew, one entry per CDR3 protein. Of 400,000 to 450,000 distinct CDR3 sequences listed, under 25% are singletons. Source material: peripheral blood. The receptors stem from a young woman with stable Graves' hyperthyroidism. The CDR3 runs from the conserved cysteine through the conserved F or W. D genes are given only for firm matches. Clone size is not always given. Where it is, it says once, few, many or a class for expanded clones.

few TRBJ2-4 - TRBV18 TGTGCCAGCTCACCAAACCGGGACGGGAAGTACTTC CASSPNRDGKYF
many TRBJ2-5 - TRBV4-2 TGTGCCAGCAGCCAAGAAAGGGAAGAGACCCAGTACTTC CASSQEREETQYF
few TRBJ2-2 TRBD1 TRBV6-5 TGTGCCAGCAGTCCCTCGACAGGGGCCGGGGAGCTGTTTTTT CASSPSTGAGELFF
- TRBJ1-6 - TRBV20-1 TGCAGTGCTCGGCCCCCGTCCGGGTTTAATTCACCCCTCCACTTT CSARPPSGFNSPLHF
many TRBJ1-5 TRBD1 TRBV28 TGTGCCAGCAGGTCACAGGGGGCTGCCGATCAGCCCCAGCATTTT CASRSQGAADQPQHF
- TRBJ2-2 - TRBV7-4 TGTGCCAGCAGCTTACGGGACACCTCCTTCACCGGGGGGCTGTTTTTT CASSLRDTSFTGGLFF
- TRBJ1-1 - TRBV4-1 TGCGCCAGCAGCCAACCAAGGCCACGTGGGAGCACTGAAGCTTTCTTT CASSQPRPRGSTEAFF
many TRBJ1-1 - TRBV6-2/TRBV6-3 TGTGCCAGCAGTTACTCCGTCAGGGCCCACACTGAAGCTTTCTTT CASSYSVRAHTEAFF
many TRBJ2-7 - TRBV6-5 TGTGCCAGCAGTCGGGACTCCGCCTACGAGCAGTACTTC CASSRDSAYEQYF
many TRBJ1-2 - TRBV5-5 TGTGCCAGCAGCCTGTGGGATATTGGCTACACCTTC CASSLWDIGYTF
many TRBJ2-5 TRBD2 TRBV20-1 TGCAGTGTTCGGACTAGCGGGATCGAGACCCAGTACTTC CSVRTSGIETQYF
- TRBJ1-5 TRBD1 TRBV6-5 TGTGCCAGCAGTTTTGACAGGGGACATCAGCCCCAGCATTTT CASSFDRGHQPQHF
many TRBJ1-5 - TRBV6-6 TGTGCCAGCAGATTAGGGGGGGAGAGCAATCAGCCCCAGCATTTT CASRLGGESNQPQHF
few TRBJ2-5 TRBD2 TRBV20-1 TGCAGTGCTAGTAGTCTAGCGGGGAAGAAAGAGACCCAGTACTTC CSASSLAGKKETQYF
- TRBJ2-5 TRBD2 TRBV5-1 TGCGCCAGCAGCCCGCTGTCTACTAGCGGAGAGACCCAGTACTTC CASSPLSTSGETQYF
many TRBJ2-5 - TRBV3-1 TGTGCCAGCAGCCAAGCCGGGGGAGGGACCCAGTACTTC CASSQAGGGTQYF
many TRBJ1-5 - TRBV6-2/TRBV6-3 TGTGCCAGCAGTTCCAGACAGCGAAAAAGGCAGCCCCAGCATTTT CASSSRQRKRQPQHF
many TRBJ1-6 - TRBV18 TGTGCCAGCTCACCGCGTCGAGTAGGGTCCCTCCACTTT CASSPRRVGSLHF
many TRBJ2-2 TRBD2 TRBV20-1 TGCAGTGCTAGAGCGGGACTAGCGGGAGTTACCTCACCGGGGGAGCTGTTTTTT CSARAGLAGVTSPGELFF
few TRBJ2-2 TRBD1 TRBV27 TGTGCCAGCTCAGACAGGGGTTTGAGCACCGGGGAGCTGTTTTTT CASSDRGLSTGELFF
many TRBJ2-2 - TRBV6-2/TRBV6-3 TGTGCCAGCTTTAGCGTCACCGGGGAGCTGTTTTTT CASFSVTGELFF
few TRBJ2-4 - TRBV5-1 TGCGCCAGCAGCTTGGTATTCAGAGGGAAGAAAAACATTCAGTACTTC CASSLVFRGKKNIQYF
few TRBJ2-5 TRBD1 TRBV18 TGTGCCAGCTCAACCACGGGACAGGCCTTATTTAAGCTGGAGACCCAGTACTTC CASSTTGQALFKLETQYF
many TRBJ1-6 - TRBV7-9 TGTGCCAGCAGCTTAAGGAGGATCGGACAGCTTAATTCACCCCTCCACTTT CASSLRRIGQLNSPLHF
many TRBJ1-2 - TRBV6-1 TGTGCCATTAGGAACCGGGACTCTGGAGGCTACACCTTC CAIRNRDSGGYTF
many TRBJ2-3 - TRBV7-6 TGTGCCAGCAGCTTTGCCAGGGGTGGCACAGATACGCAGTATTTT CASSFARGGTDTQYF
- TRBJ2-4 TRBD2 TRBV27 TGTGCCAGCAGTTTATCGCCTAGCGGCAGAAACATTAAGTACTTC CASSLSPSGRNIKYF
- TRBJ2-5 - TRBV30 TGTGCCTGGAGTGAAGTTTGGGGGCCAGAGACCCAGTACTTC CAWSEVWGPETQYF
many TRBJ1-6 - TRBV20-1 TGCAGTGCCAAACGGGGGACGTTAGTCTCACCCCTCCACTTT CSAKRGTLVSPLHF
many TRBJ1-5 - TRBV28 TGTGCCAGCAGTTTACAGGCCTACCAGCCCCAGCATTTT CASSLQAYQPQHF
- TRBJ1-1 - TRBV28 TGTGCCAGCAGTCTACACACCGTGGCCGGCGGCACTGAAGCTTTCTTT CASSLHTVAGGTEAFF
many TRBJ1-1 - TRBV20-1 TGCAGTGGGAAGGGCGGGAACACTGAAGCTTTCTTT CSGKGGNTEAFF
few TRBJ2-5 - TRBV12-3/TRBV12-4 TGTGCCAGCAGGCCCGGGACGAAGGAGACCCAGTACTTC CASRPGTKETQYF
many TRBJ2-2 - TRBV20-1 TGCAGTGCTATCAGGGGAAACACCGGGGAGCTGTTTTTT CSAIRGNTGELFF
- TRBJ2-7 - TRBV6-1 TGTGCCAGCAGTCGAAGGAGCTACGAGCAGTACTTC CASSRRSYEQYF
- TRBJ1-2 - TRBV12-3/TRBV12-4 TGTGCCAGCAGTTTTCGAGGGGTAGGCTATGGCTACACCTTC CASSFRGVGYGYTF
many TRBJ1-1 - TRBV6-1 TGTGCCAGCAGTGAAGCGGCAGTAAACACTGAAGCTTTCTTT CASSEAAVNTEAFF
- TRBJ2-5 - TRBV2 TGTGCCAGCAGTGCTACACAGCAAGAGACCCAGTACTTC CASSATQQETQYF
many TRBJ1-3 - TRBV6-7 TGTGCCAGCAGCCCATCTGGGAACTCTGGAAACACCATATATTTT CASSPSGNSGNTIYF
many TRBJ1-1 - TRBV18 TGTGCCAGCTCAAGTCCCCCGGAGAACACTGAAGCTTTCTTT CASSSPPENTEAFF
many TRBJ2-7 - TRBV5-1 TGCGCCAGCAGCCCACCGGGCTACGAGCAGTACTTC CASSPPGYEQYF
many TRBJ2-2 TRBD2 TRBV14 TGTGCCAGCAGCCAAAATGCGGGAGGGGACACCGGGGAGCTGTTTTTT CASSQNAGGDTGELFF
many TRBJ2-6 - TRBV11-2 TGTGCCAGCAGCTCGCTTACTGAGTCTGGGGCCAACGTCCTGACTTTC CASSSLTESGANVLTF
- TRBJ1-1 - TRBV5-1 TGCGCCAGCAGCCAAGAGGCAGGGATCACTGAAGCTTTCTTT CASSQEAGITEAFF
- TRBJ2-7 TRBD2 TRBV20-1 TGCAGTGCTAGAGATCAAGAGCGGGAGGGCCTCAACGAGCAGTACTTC CSARDQEREGLNEQYF
many TRBJ1-1 - TRBV20-1 TGCAGTGCCCCGGAGACGGGCTCGCCCACTGAAGCTTTCTTT CSAPETGSPTEAFF
many TRBJ1-1 TRBD1 TRBV5-1 TGCGCCAGCAGCCTCGGACAGGGGGTCACTGAAGCTTTCTTT CASSLGQGVTEAFF
many TRBJ2-7 - TRBV28 TGTGCCAGCAGTTTTCTTGGCTTCTACGAGCAGTACTTC CASSFLGFYEQYF
many TRBJ1-1 - TRBV19 TGTGCCAGTAGTGCTCAGGGGTGGGGCACTGAAGCTTTCTTT CASSAQGWGTEAFF
many TRBJ1-5 - TRBV12-3/TRBV12-4 TGTGCCAGCAGTTTCGTCGCAGGGGCTCTGCCCCAGCATTTT CASSFVAGALPQHF
few TRBJ2-2 TRBD1 TRBV20-1 TGCAGTGCTGGGGACAGTGGGGGCACCGGGGAGCTGTTTTTT CSAGDSGGTGELFF
many TRBJ1-2 - TRBV25-1 TGTGCCAGCAGTGCAATACAGGGTAAAGGTGGCTACACCTTC CASSAIQGKGGYTF
many TRBJ2-5 TRBD2 TRBV20-1 TGCAGTGCTAGGGATAGCGGGAGGGCGGAAGAGACCCAGTACTTC CSARDSGRAEETQYF
many TRBJ1-5 - TRBV12-3/TRBV12-4 TGTGCCAGCAGTTTGGAAGACCCTAGCAATCAGCCCCAGCATTTT CASSLEDPSNQPQHF
many TRBJ2-7 - TRBV14 TGTGCCAGCAGCCAAACGGGCATAGGGTTCGAGCAGTACTTC CASSQTGIGFEQYF
many TRBJ2-7 - TRBV6-2/TRBV6-3 TGTGCCAGCAGTTACCGAGGGCAGGCAGGCCCTCTCTACGAGCAGTACTTC CASSYRGQAGPLYEQYF